A single sample gave rise to the 20 T cell receptor beta chains below, sequenced in a study of blood T cell repertoires in COVID-19. Profiling relied on immunoSEQ multiplex PCR, and the TCRdb table lists in-frame clones only, not all of them. The sample shows about 220,000 clones, about 91% of them seen only once. Sequenced: PBMCs or T cells enriched from blood (not recorded which). The receptor set was obtained from a woman between 40 and 55 years old with acute COVID-19.

V gene TRBV7-2 combines with J gene TRBJ2-5, with 7 bases identical to TRBD2. The CDR3 is made up of 15 amino acids. V lost 5 bases and J lost 1; bases outside the gene matches: 7. CDR1 and CDR2 from the germline V gene are SGHTA and FQGNSA. CDR3: CASSPVGTTQETQYF. CDR3 coding DNA: TGTGCCAGCAGCCCGGTCGGGACTACCCAAGAGACCCAGTACTTC.

The chain links TRBV2 to TRBJ2-7; D is unresolved. Per germline, CDR1 SNHLY and CDR2 FYNNEI. V lost 3 bases, J lost 3 bases, and 6 bases lay in between. The CDR3 covers 12 residues. CDR3 in DNA: TGTGCCAGCAGTGAGGGCAGCTACGAGCAGTACTTC. The encoded protein is CASSEGSYEQYF.

V and J are TRBV2 and TRBJ1-5; maybe TRBD1 (6 bases). The length of the CDR3 is 13 residues. V was shortened by 8 bases and J by 3 bases, with 11 bases between the two germline ends. The germline V gene encodes CDR1 SNHLY and CDR2 FYNNEI. CDR3 residues: CASVRQVNQPQHF. The CDR3 bases are TGTGCCAGCGTAAGACAGGTCAATCAGCCCCAGCATTTT.

V usage is TRBV29-1 and J usage is TRBJ1-2, with no clear D. The CDR3 has 15 amino acids. V gave up 1 base and J gave up 4 bases, with 16 bases separating them. In germline, CDR1 is SQVTM, CDR2 ANQGSEA. CDR3 residues: CSVEGTTSRSYGYTF. The CDR3 nucleotides read TGCAGCGTTGAAGGCACCACCTCCAGGTCCTATGGCTACACCTTC.

This clone showed up just once. V is TRBV5-4 and J is TRBJ2-1, with 7 bases fitting TRBD2. V trimming: 1 base; J trimming: 4 bases; junction bases outside the gene matches: 5. Germline-derived CDR1 and CDR2 are SGHNT and YYREEE (reference sequence). CDR3 length: 15 residues. Written as DNA, the CDR3 is TGTGCCAGCAGCTTGAGGAGCGGGATGTACAATGAGCAGTTCTTC. This gives the protein CASSLRSGMYNEQFF. Full variable domain (missing parts from reference TRBV5-4 and TRBJ2-1): ETGVTQSPTHLIKTRGQQVTLRCSSQSGHNTVSWYQQALGQGPQFIFQYYREEENGRGNFPPRFSGLQFPNYSSELNVNALELDDSALYLCASSLRSGMYNEQFFGPGTRLTVL.

V is TRBV11-2 and J is TRBJ1-6; no clear D gene. CDR1 is SGHAT and CDR2 is FQNNGV in the germline V gene. V dropped 5 bases and J dropped 8 bases, with 16 bases sitting between them. This CDR3 is built from 15 residues. The CDR3 DNA is TGTGCCAGCAGCCCCCGACCCCAGCGCGATTCACCCCTCCACTTT. Translating it yields CASSPRPQRDSPLHF.

The rearrangement joins TRBV19 to TRBJ2-5, with 11 bases identical to TRBD2. The CDR3 length is 16 residues. With V trimmed by 3 bases and J by 4 bases, 7 bases remained unmatched. Germline V gene sequence: CDR1 LNHDA, CDR2 SQIVND (reference sequence). The CDR3 region is CASSISPGTSGETQYF. DNA of the CDR3: TGTGCCAGTAGTATCTCACCCGGGACTAGCGGAGAGACCCAGTACTTC.

This rearrangement joins TRBV7-8 to TRBJ1-6; a possible D gene is TRBD1 (6 bases). CDR1 is SGHVS and CDR2 is FQNEAQ in the germline V gene. The germline V and J ends were trimmed by 5 bases and 7 bases, with 18 bases remaining between them. The CDR3 is 16 residues long. CDR3 sequence: CASSKRVGQGNSPLHF. The CDR3 DNA follows: TGTGCCAGCAGCAAAAGGGTTGGCCAGGGGAATTCACCCCTCCACTTT.

The chain uses TRBV19 and TRBJ1-5; a possible D gene is TRBD1 (5 bases). The CDR3 has 15 residues. V was trimmed by 7 bases and J by 1 base, leaving 14 bases between them. CDR1 and CDR2 (germline): LNHDA, SQIVND (reference sequence). The CDR3 here is CASTRTAGSNQPQHF. The CDR3 DNA follows: TGTGCCAGTACCCGCACGGCAGGGAGCAATCAGCCCCAGCATTTT.

The chain uses TRBV21-1 and TRBJ1-5; the DNA was not compared with TRBD1, the D call given in the table. TRBV21-1 is a known pseudogene. This CDR3 region has 15 residues. CDR3 nucleotides: TGTGCCAGCAGCAAAGTAAGTGGGCGCAATCAGCCCCAGCATTTT. This sequence encodes CASSKVSGRNQPQHF.

The chain employs TRBV5-1 and TRBJ2-1; TRBD2 matches at 7 bases. J gave up 8 bases and V 1 base, and 9 bases lay outside the gene matches. This CDR3 has 15 residues. Germline V gene data show CDR1 as SGHRS and CDR2 as YFSETQ. CDR3 region: CASSLTGGPAYEQFF. The CDR3, as DNA: TGCGCCAGCAGCTTGACGGGAGGCCCGGCGTATGAGCAGTTCTTC.

This chain joins TRBV19 and TRBJ2-1, with D possibly being TRBD2 (5 bases). CDR3 length equals 13 residues. The germline V and J ends were trimmed by 0 bases and 13 bases, with 13 bases remaining between them. Germline CDR1 and CDR2: LNHDA and SQIVND (reference sequence). CDR3 protein: CASSIEVGITQFF. The CDR3, as DNA: TGTGCCAGTAGTATAGAAGTCGGGATAACTCAGTTCTTC.

V gene TRBV9 combines with J gene TRBJ1-6; 8 nucleotides line up with TRBD1. This CDR3 is built from 17 residues. CDR1 SGDLS and CDR2 YYNGEE come from the germline V gene. V gave up 3 bases and J gave up 10 bases; unmatched junction bases: 15. The CDR3 region has the DNA TGTGCCAGCAGCGAGGGAGCAGGGGGCTCTGGGCGATCACCCCTCCACTTT. It codes for CASSEGAGGSGRSPLHF. The full variable domain, with the rest looked up from reference TRBV9 and TRBJ1-6, is DSGVTQTPKHLITATGQRVTLRCSPRSGDLSVYWYQQSLDQGLQFLIQYYNGEERAKGNILERFSAQQFPDLHSELNLSSLELGDSALYFCASSEGAGGSGRSPLHFGNGTRLTVT.

This chain joins TRBV5-1 and TRBJ1-1; 7 bases align to TRBD1. J gave up 3 bases and V 3 bases, and 5 bases lay outside the gene matches. Germline CDR1 SGHRS, CDR2 YFSETQ. This CDR3 has 14 amino acids. CDR3 in amino acids: CASSWTGAYTEAFF. CDR3 DNA: TGCGCCAGCAGCTGGACAGGCGCTTACACTGAAGCTTTCTTT.

The J gene is TRBJ1-2, the V gene TRBV2; tentatively, D is TRBD1 (5 bases). Germline CDR1 SNHLY, CDR2 FYNNEI. Trimming pared 2 bases from V and 2 bases from J, leaving 9 bases between. The CDR3 consists of 14 residues. The CDR3 loop is CASSEIGVNYGYTF. CDR3 nucleotide sequence: TGTGCCAGCAGTGAAATAGGGGTCAACTATGGCTACACCTTC.

On this clone itself: An end of the junction differs from the germline gene, which may be a read error. The chain recombines TRBV9 with TRBJ2-5; 14 bases line up with TRBD2. Germline CDR1 is SGDLS and CDR2 is YYNGEE. The CDR3 spans 15 residues. The CDR3 loop is CASSPGLAGERTSDF. CDR3 coding DNA: TGTGCCAGCAGCCCGGGACTAGCGGGGGAACGCACATCGGACTTC. Full variable domain (rest looked up from reference TRBV9 and TRBJ2-5): DSGVTQTPKHLITATGQRVTLRCSPRSGDLSVYWYQQSLDQGLQFLIQYYNGEERAKGNILERFSAQQFPDLHSELNLSSLELGDSALYFCASSPGLAGERTSDFGPGTRLLVL.

The chain has TRBV3-1 (or the pseudogene TRBV3-2) and TRBJ1-2, with TRBD1 identical over 7 bases. This CDR3 has 13 residues. V dropped 4 bases and J dropped 8; count of bases not matched to a gene: 7. Germline V lookup: CDR1 LGHDT, CDR2 YNNKEL (reference sequence). The CDR3 DNA is TGTGCCAGCAGCCTGGGACAGTCTGGCGGCTACACCTTC. Translated, it gives CASSLGQSGGYTF.

The V gene is TRBV7-6, the J gene TRBJ1-2; TRBD1 matches at 7 bases. Per the germline V gene, CDR1 is SGHVS and CDR2 is FNYEAQ. V dropped 7 bases and J dropped 1; count of bases not matched to a gene: 18. The CDR3 is made up of 18 amino acids. CDR3 sequence: CASTNSTPGTVINYGYTF. Here the CDR3 DNA reads TGTGCCAGCACCAACTCAACGCCCGGGACAGTAATTAACTATGGCTACACCTTC.

As DNA, the CDR3 is TGTGCCAGCAGCGTAGGGCCGGGCACTGAAGCTTTCTTT. It codes for CASSVGPGTEAFF. The J gene is TRBJ1-1, the V gene TRBV9; unclear D gene. The V end lost 0 bases, the J end lost 4 bases, and 7 bases lay between the germline ends. CDR1 SGDLS and CDR2 YYNGEE come from the germline V gene. The CDR3 is 13 residues long. The full variable domain, completed using reference TRBV9 and TRBJ1-1, is DSGVTQTPKHLITATGQRVTLRCSPRSGDLSVYWYQQSLDQGLQFLIQYYNGEERAKGNILERFSAQQFPDLHSELNLSSLELGDSALYFCASSVGPGTEAFFGQGTRLTVV.

The count of this clone is one. V and J are TRBV5-6 and TRBJ2-7; possible D gene TRBD1, 6 bases. Germline CDR1 SGHDT, CDR2 YYEEEE. V was trimmed by 1 base and J by 5 bases, leaving 13 bases between them. The CDR3 loop spans 14 amino acids. The CDR3 region is CASSLNTGSHEQYV. The CDR3 bases are TGTGCCAGCAGCTTGAACACAGGGAGCCACGAGCAGTACGTC.